This T cell receptor (beta chain) was profiled in a study of shared clonotypes between healthy human individuals. Trimming cost V 2 bases and J 2 bases, with 13 bases left between them. Germline assignment: CDR1 MNHEY and CDR2 SMNVEV (reference sequence). The CDR3 extends over 15 amino acids. Profiled with immunoSEQ multiplex PCR; TCRdb holds only in-frame clones, not every one. The table has millions of clones, roughly 95% seen once. This receptor was identified in a young man in good health. Sequencing used naive CD4+ T cells sorted from blood. Noted subset: CD45RA+ positively selected. The chain links TRBV27 to TRBJ2-7, with no clear D. The CDR3 DNA sequence: TGTGCCAGCAGTTTAGTCGGTGCAGGCCCCTACGAGCAGTACTTC. Its translation: CASSLVGAGPYEQYF.